Below are 31 T cell receptor beta chains sequenced from a single sample in a study of T-cell memory formation after mild COVID-19. TCRdb called the 5' RACE reads again in MiXCR, with one record for every CDR3 protein. Altogether roughly 190,000 distinct CDR3 sequences are present, 15% to 20% being singletons, with the ten largest covering 2.4%. Specimen: PBMCs or a T cell subset sorted from them (not recorded which). These receptors all come from an adult woman who had mild COVID-19 (a few samples of this study predate the infection). Cell type and time point are not known.

The chain links TRBV12-3 or TRBV12-4 to TRBJ1-2; 7 bases are a match to TRBD1. Trimming took 5 bases from V and 2 from J; bases not matched to a gene: 8. The CDR3 runs to 15 residues. In DNA, the CDR3 is TGTGCCAGCAGTCGCTCGGACAGGACCAACTATGGCTACACCTTC. Its translation: CASSRSDRTNYGYTF.

This clonotype was recorded at least ten times. This chain connects TRBV4-3 to TRBJ2-1; 12 bases line up with TRBD2. V trimming: 0 bases; J trimming: 14 bases; junction bases outside the gene matches: 5. CDR3 length: 14 amino acids. The V gene's germline CDR1 is LGHNA and CDR2 YSLEER. The CDR3 is CASSQDQTSGSKFF. The CDR3 nucleotides are TGCGCCAGCAGCCAAGATCAGACTAGCGGGAGTAAGTTCTTC.

The chain recombines TRBV25-1 with TRBJ1-2; weak D call: TRBD1 (6 bases). The CDR3 runs 14 residues. V gave up 1 base and J gave up 11 bases, with 17 bases separating them. The germline CDR1 and CDR2 sequences are MGHDK and SYGVNS. DNA for the CDR3: TGTGCCAGCAGTGAATCGTCCAGGGGTGGACGGTACACCTTC. This translates into CASSESSRGGRYTF.

This clonotype was seen a few times. This sequence joins TRBV29-1 and TRBJ1-3; D call uncertain. V gave up 7 bases and J gave up 0 bases, with 19 bases separating them. In germline, CDR1 is SQVTM, CDR2 ANQGSEA. The CDR3 contains 16 residues. As DNA, the CDR3 is TGCAGCGCCACGGAGGCGGGCTTAAGCTCTGGAAACACCATATATTTT. It codes for CSATEAGLSSGNTIYF.

The chain carries TRBV5-1 and TRBJ2-3; D is uncertain. CDR3 length: 17 residues. V shed 0 bases and J shed 1 base, with 15 bases lying between them. The germline CDR1 and CDR2 sequences are SGHRS and YFSETQ. Written as DNA, the CDR3 is TGCGCCAGCAGCTTGGGGGCCCTCCCCGCGGGCACAGATACGCAGTATTTT. Amino acid sequence: CASSLGALPAGTDTQYF. The entire variable domain, with the rest obtained from reference TRBV5-1 and TRBJ2-3, is as follows: KAGVTQTPRYLIKTRGQQVTLSCSPISGHRSVSWYQQTPGQGLQFLFEYFSETQRNKGNFPGRFSGRQFSNSRSEMNVSTLELGDSALYLCASSLGALPAGTDTQYFGPGTRLTVL.

With regard to this clonotype: One junction end disagrees with the germline gene, perhaps due to a read error. The V and J genes are TRBV6-2 or TRBV6-3 and TRBJ2-1; D not certain. The CDR3 loop spans 12 amino acids. Germline V gene sequence: CDR1 MNHEY, CDR2 SVGEGT. The CDR3 nucleotides read TGTGCCAGCAGTTACTCGGTGGGTGGCTCACTCTTC. Its protein product is CASSYSVGGSLF.

This chain connects TRBV12-3 or TRBV12-4 to TRBJ2-4; TRBD2 matches at 7 bases. J lost 3 bases, V lost 6 bases, and 8 bases had no gene match. The length of the CDR3 is 15 residues. CDR3 region: CASSDTASGKNIQYF. The CDR3 DNA reads as TGTGCCAGCAGCGACACCGCTAGCGGCAAAAACATTCAGTACTTC.

This clonotype was detected a few times. The chain is built from TRBV12-3 or TRBV12-4 and TRBJ1-1; TRBD1 might be the D (5 bases). V dropped 2 bases and J dropped 2 bases, with 12 bases sitting between them. There are 15 residues in the CDR3. Here the CDR3 DNA reads TGTGCCAGCAGTTTACGTATAGGGGTCAACACTGAAGCTTTCTTT. Translating it yields CASSLRIGVNTEAFF.

The rearrangement uses TRBV7-9 and TRBJ1-1; perhaps TRBD1 as D (6 bases). The CDR3 is made up of 13 amino acids. V lost 2 bases and J lost 10, with 14 bases in between. Germline V gene sequence: CDR1 SEHNR, CDR2 FQNEAQ (reference sequence). CDR3 region: CASSLQAGVVAFF. In DNA, the CDR3 is TGTGCCAGCAGCTTACAGGCAGGGGTAGTAGCTTTCTTT. The whole variable domain, filled in from reference TRBV7-9 and TRBJ1-1, reads DTGVSQNPRHKITKRGQNVTFRCDPISEHNRLYWYRQTLGQGPEFLTYFQNEAQLEKSRLLSDRFSAERPKGSFSTLEIQRTEQGDSAMYLCASSLQAGVVAFFGQGTRLTVV.

In its sample, this clonotype was seen a few times. This chain links TRBV12-3 or TRBV12-4 with TRBJ2-5; 12 positions match TRBD2. The CDR3 loop spans 15 amino acids. J was trimmed by 4 bases and V by 1 base; bases with no gene match: 1. CDR3 region: CASSLGLAGVETQYF. The CDR3 bases are TGTGCCAGCAGTTTAGGACTAGCGGGAGTAGAGACCCAGTACTTC.

This chain links TRBV6-5 with TRBJ2-7; D could derive from TRBD1 or TRBD2 (5 bases each). The CDR3 extends over 15 amino acids. The germline gives CDR1 MNHEY, CDR2 SVGAGI. Trimming cost V 4 bases and J 2 bases, with 15 bases left between them. The CDR3 region is CASSSGGAGPYEQYF. In nucleotides, the CDR3 is TGTGCCAGCAGTTCTGGGGGAGCAGGTCCCTACGAGCAGTACTTC.

This clonotype is labeled medium-sized. The chain employs TRBV7-2 and TRBJ2-3; 7 nucleotides match TRBD2. Germline loops: CDR1 SGHTA, CDR2 FQGNSA. V dropped 2 bases and J dropped 1; count of bases not matched to a gene: 12. CDR3 length: 18 residues. CDR3 DNA: TGTGCCAGCAGCTTAACCTCTAGCGGTTCCCCGGGCACAGATACGCAGTATTTT. Its protein product is CASSLTSSGSPGTDTQYF.

The V and J genes are TRBV12-3 or TRBV12-4 and TRBJ2-2; 9 nucleotides match TRBD2. This CDR3 has 15 residues. V lost 3 bases, J lost 3 bases, and 2 bases stayed unmatched. The DNA of the CDR3 is TGTGCCAGCAGTTTCAAGCGGGGGGACACCGGGGAGCTGTTTTTT. The encoded protein is CASSFKRGDTGELFF.

This clonotype was observed once. J is TRBJ2-3 and V is TRBV7-9, with 7 bases aligning to TRBD2. V shed 0 bases, J shed 1 base, and the junction held 4 bases outside the gene matches. The V gene's germline CDR1 is SEHNR and CDR2 FQNEAQ (reference sequence). The CDR3 is made up of 16 amino acids. In DNA form, the CDR3 reads TGTGCCAGCAGCTTAGCGCCGAGCGGGGGCACAGATACGCAGTATTTT. This translates into CASSLAPSGGTDTQYF.

The genes are TRBV18 and TRBJ1-3; D uncertain. V lost 3 bases to trimming and J lost 0 bases, with 9 bases between them. Germline V lookup: CDR1 KGHSH, CDR2 LQKENI. The CDR3 extends over 15 amino acids. The CDR3, as DNA: TGTGCCAGCTCACCGCAATCGAGCTCTGGAAACACCATATATTTT. Protein sequence: CASSPQSSSGNTIYF. Supplemented by reference TRBV18 and TRBJ1-3, the full variable domain reads NAGVMQNPRHLVRRRGQEARLRCSPMKGHSHVYWYRQLPEEGLKFMVYLQKENIIDESGMPKERFSAEFPKEGPSILRIQQVVRGDSAAYFCASSPQSSSGNTIYFGEGSWLTVV.

The J gene is TRBJ1-2, the V gene TRBV6-5; a possible D gene is TRBD1 (5 bases). The CDR3 has 14 residues. V lost 6 bases to trimming and J lost 8 bases, with 19 bases between them. CDR1 and CDR2 (germline): MNHEY, SVGAGI. The DNA for the CDR3 is TGTGCCAGCAGCTACGCCAGGGCATCTGGGGGCTACACCTTC. Protein sequence: CASSYARASGGYTF.

This clonotype was detected a few times. V and J are TRBV29-1 and TRBJ2-1; no clear D. Germline lookup yields CDR1 SQVTM and CDR2 ANQGSEA. This CDR3 has 11 amino acids. V was pared by 3 bases and J by 14 bases, with 14 bases between. Here the CDR3 reads CSVERALVKFF. DNA for the CDR3: TGCAGCGTTGAGAGAGCCTTGGTGAAGTTCTTC.

This clonotype was seen more than once but under ten times. V and J are TRBV12-3 or TRBV12-4 and TRBJ1-5, with unresolved D. The CDR3 extends over 13 amino acids. V was trimmed by 0 bases and J by 4 bases, leaving 4 bases between them. This chain's CDR3 is CASSLAQNQPQHF. The CDR3, as DNA: TGTGCCAGCAGTTTAGCGCAGAATCAGCCCCAGCATTTT.

CDR3 residues: CASSYALGEQFF. As DNA, the CDR3 is TGTGCCAGCAGTTACGCTCTAGGGGAGCAGTTCTTC. The V gene is TRBV6-5, the J gene TRBJ2-1; no definite D call. CDR1 is MNHEY and CDR2 is SVGAGI in the germline V gene. CDR3 length: 12 residues. Trimming took 2 bases from V and 10 from J, leaving 9 bases between them.

The V call is TRBV2, the J call TRBJ1-5, with D possibly being TRBD1 (5 bases). V lost 5 bases and J lost 5, with 10 bases in between. Germline V CDR1 and CDR2: SNHLY, FYNNEI. The CDR3 is made up of 13 amino acids. CDR3 sequence reads: CASSFGGDQPQHF. The CDR3 DNA reads as TGTGCCAGCAGTTTCGGGGGGGATCAGCCCCAGCATTTT.

This chain connects TRBV9 to TRBJ2-3, with D unresolved. V was pared by 0 bases and J by 4 bases, with 9 bases between. Germline-derived CDR1 and CDR2 are SGDLS and YYNGEE. This CDR3 is 14 amino acids long. CDR3 residues: CASSVASMADTQYF. The CDR3 nucleotides read TGTGCCAGCAGCGTAGCCAGCATGGCAGATACGCAGTATTTT. Full variable domain (rest looked up from reference TRBV9 and TRBJ2-3): DSGVTQTPKHLITATGQRVTLRCSPRSGDLSVYWYQQSLDQGLQFLIQYYNGEERAKGNILERFSAQQFPDLHSELNLSSLELGDSALYFCASSVASMADTQYFGPGTRLTVL.

V usage is TRBV21-1 and J usage is TRBJ2-7; TRBD1, as called in the table, went unchecked against the DNA. TRBV21-1 is termed a pseudogene. The CDR3 extends over 20 amino acids. In nucleotides, the CDR3 is TGTGCCAGCAGTACAGCAAAGGGAAGGGCAGGGGGCCTATTTTGGAGTGAGCAGTACTTC. It specifies CASSTAKGRAGGLFWSEQYF.

This clonotype was observed a few times. The V gene is TRBV6-5, the J gene TRBJ2-7; possible D gene TRBD2, 5 bases. V gave up 8 bases and J gave up 7 bases, with 12 bases separating them. In germline, CDR1 is MNHEY, CDR2 SVGAGI. The CDR3 totals 11 residues. CDR3 DNA sequence: TGTGCCAGCGGTGAGGGAAGGGAGCAGTACTTC. Translation: CASGEGREQYF.

The rearrangement uses TRBV20-1 and TRBJ1-1, with D possibly matching TRBD1 (5 bases). The CDR3 contains 14 residues. The V gene lost 0 bases and the J gene lost 4 bases, with 12 bases spanning the gap. Germline V gene lookup returns CDR1 DFQATT and CDR2 SNEGSKA (reference sequence). The chain's CDR3 is CSARDPGLGTEAFF. The CDR3 nucleotides read TGCAGTGCTAGAGATCCGGGGCTCGGCACTGAAGCTTTCTTT.

The chain carries TRBV4-3 and TRBJ2-2, with D tentatively TRBD1 or TRBD2 (5 bases each). Trimming left V 4 bases short and J 3 bases short, with 12 bases between. Germline CDR1 reads LGHNA; CDR2 reads YSLEER. There are 15 residues in the CDR3. The CDR3 region is CASSLQVGDTGELFF. CDR3 coding DNA: TGCGCCAGCAGCCTACAGGTGGGGGACACCGGGGAGCTGTTTTTT.

This clonotype has more than one count but fewer than ten. This chain joins TRBV9 and TRBJ2-1, with 8 bases fitting TRBD2. There are 17 residues in the CDR3. V shed 3 bases, J shed 1 base, and the junction held 9 bases outside the gene matches. Germline V lookup: CDR1 SGDLS, CDR2 YYNGEE. The CDR3 coding sequence is TGTGCCAGCAGCGAGCGGGGACTAGACCCGTCCTACAATGAGCAGTTCTTC. Residues: CASSERGLDPSYNEQFF.

This clonotype came up a few times. V and J are TRBV3-1 and TRBJ2-1; possible D gene TRBD2, 6 bases. Trimming pared 1 base from V and 6 bases from J, leaving 13 bases between. CDR3 size: 15 residues. Germline V gives CDR1 LGHDT, CDR2 YNNKEL (reference sequence). Here the CDR3 DNA reads TGTGCCAGCAGCCAAGGGGGACTTCTGACCAATGAGCAGTTCTTC. This sequence encodes CASSQGGLLTNEQFF.

This clonotype turned up a few times. V is TRBV11-2 and J is TRBJ1-5; a possible D gene is TRBD1 (5 bases). CDR3 length equals 15 residues. Trimming removed 5 bases at V and 2 bases at J, with 13 bases between. The germline V gene encodes CDR1 SGHAT and CDR2 FQNNGV. The DNA for the CDR3 is TGTGCCAGCAGCCTAGGGGCGGTAGGCAATCAGCCCCAGCATTTT. It yields the protein CASSLGAVGNQPQHF.

This chain joins TRBV20-1 and TRBJ2-7; 8 nucleotides line up with TRBD2. Germline V gene sequence: CDR1 DFQATT, CDR2 SNEGSKA (reference sequence). Germline trimming cut 3 bases from V and 0 bases from J; bases unmatched to any gene: 4. The CDR3 extends over 14 amino acids. The CDR3 DNA is TGCAGTGCTAGTAGCGGGATCCACTCCTACGAGCAGTACTTC. Protein product: CSASSGIHSYEQYF.

The J gene is TRBJ1-1, the V gene TRBV6-1; maybe TRBD1 (5 bases). V was shortened by 8 bases and J by 0 bases, with 13 bases between the two germline ends. The CDR3 spans 14 residues. CDR1 is MNHNS and CDR2 is SASEGT in the germline V gene. The CDR3 spells CASALGRMNTEAFF. The CDR3 DNA is TGTGCCAGCGCCCTGGGACGGATGAACACTGAAGCTTTCTTT.

This clonotype occurred a few times. This chain links TRBV19 with TRBJ1-1, with no clear D. The CDR3 totals 14 residues. V was shortened by 9 bases and J by 1 base, with 15 bases between the two germline ends. Per germline, CDR1 LNHDA and CDR2 SQIVND (reference sequence). CDR3 protein: CASQPTRPNTEAFF. CDR3 nucleotide sequence: TGTGCCAGCCAGCCAACCAGGCCGAACACTGAAGCTTTCTTT.